Below are 32 T cell receptor beta chains sequenced from a single sample in a study of CD8 T cells in Susac syndrome. An input of about 0.5 to 1 ug of RNA was subjected to reverse transcription using random hexamers. One entry per CDR3 protein, called by TCRdb with MiXCR from the immunoSEQ multiplex PCR reads. The data hold hundreds of thousands of distinct CDR3 sequences, with about 93% observed a single time. Sequencing was done on a sample of CD4+ T cells from PBMCs. Receptors originate from a human donor with multiple sclerosis.

CDR3 sequence (DNA): TGTGCCAGCAGTTACTCCAGCGGGAGGTACAATGAGCAGTTCTTC. Translated, it gives CASSYSSGRYNEQFF. This chain joins TRBV6-2 or TRBV6-3 and TRBJ2-1; TRBD2 aligns across 9 bases. J lost 4 bases, V lost 0 bases, and 1 base had no gene match. The length of the CDR3 is 15 residues. Germline lookup yields CDR1 MNHEY and CDR2 SVGEGT.

The rearrangement links TRBV27 to TRBJ2-7; D unresolved. CDR1 is MNHEY and CDR2 is SMNVEV in the germline V gene (reference sequence). The CDR3 sequence is 15 residues long. Trimming stripped 5 bases from V and 1 base from J, with 15 bases between. The CDR3 DNA follows: TGTGCCAGCAGTCTCTCGGGCAGAAATTCCTACGAGCAGTACTTC. Its translation is CASSLSGRNSYEQYF.

The chain recombines TRBV9 with TRBJ1-5; D uncertain. Germline V gives CDR1 SGDLS, CDR2 YYNGEE. This CDR3 has 15 residues. The V end lost 4 bases, the J end lost 0 bases, and 11 bases lay between the germline ends. The CDR3 protein is CASSMSPYSNQPQHF. In DNA form, the CDR3 reads TGTGCCAGCAGCATGAGTCCTTATAGCAATCAGCCCCAGCATTTT.

The V gene is TRBV3-1, the J gene TRBJ1-1; maybe TRBD1 (5 bases). Per germline, CDR1 LGHDT and CDR2 YNNKEL (reference sequence). The CDR3 spans 13 residues. V lost 1 base and J 8 bases, leaving 11 bases between the germline ends. The DNA for the CDR3 is TGTGCCAGCAGCCAAGCGGGGCAGGGCGAAGCTTTCTTT. It specifies CASSQAGQGEAFF.

CDR3 sequence reads: CATSGQTVLEQFF. The CDR3 coding sequence is TGTGCCACCTCGGGACAGACCGTCCTTGAGCAGTTCTTC. This sequence joins TRBV25-1 and TRBJ2-1; 7 bases map to TRBD1. CDR1 MGHDK and CDR2 SYGVNS come from the germline V gene. J was trimmed by 9 bases and V by 10 bases; bases with no gene match: 12. This CDR3 has 13 residues.

The rearrangement links TRBV12-3 or TRBV12-4 to TRBJ2-7; the D gene could be TRBD1 or TRBD2 (5 bases each). This CDR3 spans 12 amino acids. Trimming removed 5 bases from V and 4 bases from J, with 9 bases in between. The CDR3 is CASSRDGYEQYF. CDR3 bases: TGTGCCAGCAGTCGGGACGGATACGAGCAGTACTTC.

CDR3 region: CSAAARANSYEQYF. In DNA, the CDR3 is TGCAGTGCTGCCGCCAGGGCAAACTCCTACGAGCAGTACTTC. The chain carries TRBV20-1 and TRBJ2-7; possibly TRBD1 for D (5 bases). The CDR3 contains 14 residues. Deletions cut 5 bases from V and 0 bases from J, with 14 bases between. Germline assignment: CDR1 DFQATT and CDR2 SNEGSKA (reference sequence).

V usage is TRBV6-1 and J usage is TRBJ2-2, with 7 bases that match TRBD2. The CDR3 sequence is 16 residues long. Germline CDR1 and CDR2: MNHNS and SASEGT. Trimming cost V 8 bases and J 5 bases; bases outside gene matches: 14. CDR3 nucleotide sequence: TGTGCCAGCTCGCTGAACTGGCAGGGAGGGACCGGGGAGCTGTTTTTT. Translating gives CASSLNWQGGTGELFF.

The chain uses TRBV15 and TRBJ1-1; D ambiguous. The germline V gene has CDR1 LNHNV and CDR2 YYDKDF (reference sequence). V lost 7 bases and J 0 bases, leaving 15 bases between the germline ends. This CDR3 is built from 15 residues. The CDR3 nucleotides read TGTGCCACCACCCCTGGGTGGGTAATGAACACTGAAGCTTTCTTT. This sequence encodes CATTPGWVMNTEAFF.

The CDR3 coding sequence is TGCGCCAGCAGCCAACCCTATGAAAAACTGTTTTTT. This codes for CASSQPYEKLFF. The rearrangement uses TRBV4-1 and TRBJ1-4; D not certain. Germline CDR1 reads MGHRA; CDR2 reads YSYEKL. This CDR3 spans 12 amino acids. Trimming shortened V by 2 bases and J by 6 bases, and 4 bases separated the two germline ends.

The chain employs TRBV5-5 and TRBJ1-2, with TRBD1 identical over 11 bases. Germline V CDR1 and CDR2: SGHKS, YYEKEE (reference sequence). Trimming removed 6 bases from V and 8 bases from J; junction bases left unmatched: 12. The CDR3 contains 15 residues. The CDR3 sequence is CASTWTGQGVYGYTF. Here the CDR3 DNA reads TGTGCCAGCACCTGGACGGGACAGGGGGTATACGGCTACACCTTC. The full variable domain, completed using reference TRBV5-5 and TRBJ1-2, is DAGVTQSPTHLIKTRGQQVTLRCSPISGHKSVSWYQQVLGQGPQFIFQYYEKEERGRGNFPDRFSARQFPNYSSELNVNALLLGDSALYLCASTWTGQGVYGYTFGSGTRLTVV.

The CDR3 DNA is TGTGCCAGTATTCTGACAGGGGCTGCCCACGAGCAGTACTTC. Amino acid sequence: CASILTGAAHEQYF. This sequence joins TRBV6-1 and TRBJ2-7, with 8 bases that match TRBD1. J lost 5 bases, V lost 9 bases, and 12 bases had no gene match. Germline-derived CDR1 and CDR2 are MNHNS and SASEGT. The CDR3 covers 14 residues.

The chain employs TRBV3-1 and TRBJ1-2; 10 bases are shared with TRBD1. The CDR3 is 17 residues long. CDR1 LGHDT and CDR2 YNNKEL come from the germline V gene (reference sequence). The ends lost 0 bases at V and 4 bases at J; junction bases unmatched: 8. CDR3 region: CASSQEQTGGWSYGYTF. The CDR3 bases are TGTGCCAGCAGCCAAGAACAGACAGGGGGCTGGAGCTATGGCTACACCTTC.

This clonotype has more than one count but fewer than ten. The V call is TRBV15, the J call TRBJ2-7; TRBD1 might be the D (5 bases). Germline V gives CDR1 LNHNV, CDR2 YYDKDF (reference sequence). CDR3 length equals 15 residues. Trimming removed 0 bases from V and 2 bases from J, with 11 bases in between. This chain's CDR3 is CATSRDWAGTYEQYF. The CDR3 nucleotides are TGTGCCACCAGCAGAGATTGGGCAGGGACCTACGAGCAGTACTTC. The complete variable domain, with remaining parts taken from reference TRBV15 and TRBJ2-7, reads DAMVIQNPRYQVTQFGKPVTLSCSQTLNHNVMYWYQQKSSQAPKLLFHYYDKDFNNEADTPDNFQSRRPNTSFCFLDIRSPGLGDTAMYLCATSRDWAGTYEQYFGPGTRLTVT.

This clonotype is a singleton in its sample. This chain connects TRBV5-1 to TRBJ1-1; maybe TRBD1 (5 bases). The V gene lost 4 bases and the J gene lost 3 bases, with 19 bases spanning the gap. Germline CDR1 SGHRS, CDR2 YFSETQ. The CDR3 totals 16 residues. CDR3 DNA: TGCGCCAGCAGCGCACGCGGGGCCTACGGGGACACTGAAGCTTTCTTT. Translated, it gives CASSARGAYGDTEAFF.

The chain has TRBV2 and TRBJ1-4, with a possible D match to TRBD1 (5 bases). The ends were cut back, 6 bases at V and 0 bases at J, with 11 bases in the middle. The CDR3 covers 15 residues. Germline assignment: CDR1 SNHLY and CDR2 FYNNEI. The CDR3 DNA sequence: TGTGCCAGCAGCCGGGACGTCGCAACTAATGAAAAACTGTTTTTT. This sequence encodes CASSRDVATNEKLFF.

The chain joins TRBV7-9 to TRBJ2-3, with D perhaps TRBD2 (5 bases). The CDR3 covers 13 residues. Germline V lookup: CDR1 SEHNR, CDR2 FQNEAQ (reference sequence). The ends were cut back, 5 bases at V and 3 bases at J, with 9 bases in the middle. CDR3 in amino acids: CASSVLETDTQYF. The CDR3 bases are TGTGCCAGCAGCGTACTAGAAACAGATACGCAGTATTTT.

The chain employs TRBV15 and TRBJ2-1; D not certain. The ends were cut back, 0 bases at V and 0 bases at J, with 9 bases in the middle. The germline V gene has CDR1 LNHNV and CDR2 YYDKDF (reference sequence). This CDR3 has 16 amino acids. The CDR3 DNA reads as TGTGCCACCAGCAGAGATCGGGCCCACTCCTACAATGAGCAGTTCTTC. Its translation: CATSRDRAHSYNEQFF.

The gene calls are TRBV20-1 and TRBJ1-1; 8 bases match TRBD1. Germline CDR1 is DFQATT and CDR2 is SNEGSKA (reference sequence). Trimming removed 0 bases from V and 3 bases from J; junction bases left unmatched: 21. This CDR3 contains 20 residues. CDR3 nucleotide sequence: TGCAGTGCTAGAGATTTCATTGACGGGGACAGGCGTTCTTCATACACTGAAGCTTTCTTT. Protein sequence: CSARDFIDGDRRSSYTEAFF.

The rearrangement links TRBV29-1 to TRBJ1-2; 8 positions agree with TRBD1. This CDR3 spans 14 amino acids. V gave up 1 base and J gave up 2 bases; unmatched junction bases: 3. CDR1 SQVTM and CDR2 ANQGSEA come from the germline V gene. The CDR3, as DNA: TGCAGCGTTGAAGGGACAGGGAGGAACTATGGCTACACCTTC. Protein sequence: CSVEGTGRNYGYTF.

V gene TRBV28 combines with J gene TRBJ1-1, with D hard to call. CDR1 MDHEN and CDR2 SYDVKM come from the germline V gene. V lost 11 bases and J 3 bases, leaving 10 bases between the germline ends. The CDR3 contains 11 residues. In DNA form, the CDR3 reads TGTGCCTCACGAGGATACACTGAAGCTTTCTTT. Its translation: CASRGYTEAFF.

The J gene is TRBJ2-3, the V gene TRBV7-3; D ambiguous. The CDR3 spans 14 residues. Trimming stripped 4 bases from V and 1 base from J, with 9 bases between. CDR1 is SGHTA and CDR2 is FQGTGA in the germline V gene. The CDR3 here is CASSWGGGTDTQYF. The CDR3 coding sequence is TGTGCCAGCAGCTGGGGTGGGGGCACAGATACGCAGTATTTT.

This chain uses TRBV30 with TRBJ2-1; no firm D call. Germline V gives CDR1 GTSNPN, CDR2 SVGIG (reference sequence). The V gene lost 5 bases and the J gene lost 4 bases, with 12 bases spanning the gap. This CDR3 spans 13 amino acids. CDR3 sequence reads: CAWARFTYNEQFF. CDR3 nucleotides: TGTGCCTGGGCCCGGTTCACGTACAATGAGCAGTTCTTC.

The genes are TRBV30 and TRBJ2-6; the D is unclear. V dropped 5 bases and J dropped 4 bases, with 9 bases sitting between them. CDR3 length equals 13 residues. Per the germline V gene, CDR1 is GTSNPN and CDR2 is SVGIG (reference sequence). The CDR3: CAWSLRGANVLTF. The CDR3 DNA is TGTGCCTGGTCCCTTCGGGGGGCCAACGTCCTGACTTTC.

The chain recombines TRBV3-1 with TRBJ2-5, with a tentative D call TRBD1 (6 bases). Germline lookup yields CDR1 LGHDT and CDR2 YNNKEL (reference sequence). The CDR3 runs to 16 residues. V was cut by 1 base and J by 2 bases, with 14 bases left in between. The CDR3 here is CASSQGWSGAQETQYF. CDR3 nucleotides: TGTGCCAGCAGCCAAGGGTGGTCAGGGGCGCAAGAGACCCAGTACTTC.

The chain employs TRBV28 and TRBJ2-7; D gene unclear. The germline CDR1 and CDR2 sequences are MDHEN and SYDVKM. The CDR3 consists of 12 residues. V gave up 0 bases and J gave up 2 bases, with 2 bases separating them. CDR3 loop: CASSLWTYEQYF. In DNA, the CDR3 is TGTGCCAGCAGTTTATGGACCTACGAGCAGTACTTC.

The chain recombines TRBV19 with TRBJ2-7; D not resolved. The CDR3 is 14 amino acids. Trimming took off 1 base at V and 3 bases at J, with 10 bases between the two ends. The germline V gene encodes CDR1 LNHDA and CDR2 SQIVND (reference sequence). CDR3 residues: CASSIANGIYEQYF. For the CDR3, the DNA is TGTGCCAGTAGTATAGCTAACGGAATCTACGAGCAGTACTTC.

This sequence joins TRBV20-1 and TRBJ2-3, with TRBD2 identical over 7 bases. CDR1 is DFQATT and CDR2 is SNEGSKA in the germline V gene (reference sequence). Trimming removed 5 bases from V and 2 bases from J; junction bases left unmatched: 10. The CDR3 totals 15 residues. This chain's CDR3 is CSALISGTITDTQYF. In DNA, the CDR3 is TGCAGTGCTCTTATAAGCGGGACGATCACAGATACGCAGTATTTT.

The chain employs TRBV12-3 or TRBV12-4 and TRBJ1-2; D might be TRBD1 (6 bases). This CDR3 is 15 amino acids long. The V gene lost 6 bases and the J gene lost 2 bases, with 16 bases spanning the gap. CDR3 DNA sequence: TGTGCCAGCAGCCGCGCGGGGGGGCAAAACTATGGCTACACCTTC. It specifies CASSRAGGQNYGYTF.

The rearrangement joins TRBV29-1 to TRBJ1-3, with TRBD1 identical over 7 bases. The CDR3 runs to 17 residues. Looked up from germline, CDR1 is SQVTM and CDR2 is ANQGSEA. V trimming: 4 bases; J trimming: 0 bases; junction bases outside the gene matches: 12. The CDR3 nucleotides are TGCAGCGTTGCCGGGACAGCCGAATCGAGCTCTGGAAACACCATATATTTT. This codes for CSVAGTAESSSGNTIYF.

J is TRBJ1-1 and V is TRBV30; perhaps TRBD1 as D (6 bases). The V and J ends lost 0 bases and 8 bases respectively, with 19 bases between them. The CDR3 spans 15 residues. Germline values: CDR1 GTSNPN, CDR2 SVGIG (reference sequence). Here the CDR3 DNA reads TGTGCCTGGAGTGTAGGGGCGGTGTCTAGGGGGGAAGCTTTCTTT. Translation gives CAWSVGAVSRGEAFF.

This chain joins TRBV28 and TRBJ2-7; TRBD1 matches 9 bases. Germline V gene lookup returns CDR1 MDHEN and CDR2 SYDVKM. This CDR3 spans 17 amino acids. The J segment lost 1 base and the V segment lost 4 bases, leaving 11 bases of the junction unmatched. The CDR3 sequence is CASSSSTGTGTSYEQYV. CDR3 coding DNA: TGTGCCAGCAGTTCGTCAACCGGGACAGGGACGTCCTACGAGCAGTACGTC.